The rows below give T cell receptor beta chains drawn from one sample of a study of neurological immune-mediated disorders. TCRdb recomputed calls from the 5' RACE reads with MiXCR, one row per CDR3 protein. The sample has under 75,000 distinct CDR3 sequences; roughly 4.9% are singletons. Sequencing used PBMCs. These receptors came from a human donor with multiple sclerosis. The donor label of this sample is uncertain. Each CDR3 is given with its conserved first and last residue. Fields, in order: clone size, J gene, D gene, V gene, CDR3 DNA, CDR3 protein. D genes are given only for firm matches. Some rows have no size entry. The others give once, few or many, or a class for an expanded clone.

many | TRBJ2-1 | . | TRBV20-1 | TGCAGTGCTAACCGGGACACCTACAATGAGCAGTTCTTC | CSANRDTYNEQFF
many | TRBJ1-2 | . | TRBV9 | TGTGCCAGCAGCGTAGATTCAAGGGGAACTGGCTACACCTTC | CASSVDSRGTGYTF
many | TRBJ2-1 | . | TRBV5-1 | TGCGCCAGCAGCGCCTTTACAGTTGCTTTCAATGAGCAGTTCTTC | CASSAFTVAFNEQFF
many | TRBJ1-4 | . | TRBV5-5 | TGTGCCAGCAGCTTTGGGGGGACTAATGAAAAACTGTTTTTT | CASSFGGTNEKLFF
. | TRBJ1-1 | TRBD1 | TRBV6-2/TRBV6-3 | TGTGCCAGCAGTTACATTGCCGGGACAGGGGCTTTCTTT | CASSYIAGTGAFF
. | TRBJ1-1 | TRBD1 | TRBV27 | TGTGCCAGCAGTCCGGGACAGGGGAGGCTCAACACTGAAGCTTTCTTT | CASSPGQGRLNTEAFF
many | TRBJ2-1 | . | TRBV5-1 | TGCGCCAGCAGCTGGACAGGGACTAGCCAAAACAATGAGCAGTTCTTC | CASSWTGTSQNNEQFF
many | TRBJ1-6 | . | TRBV5-1 | TGCGCCAGCAGCTTGCCCGGAGGGTCAAGTTCACCCCTCCACTTT | CASSLPGGSSSPLHF
many | TRBJ2-5 | TRBD1 | TRBV5-1 | TGCGCCAGCAGCTTGGCCTTACAGGGGGCTGAGACCCAGTACTTC | CASSLALQGAETQYF
many | TRBJ2-3 | TRBD2 | TRBV7-8 | TGTGCCGTCAGTCCAAGTCTAGCGGGGGGGCGGGTAGATACGCAGTATTTT | CAVSPSLAGGRVDTQYF
many | TRBJ1-6 | . | TRBV20-1 | TGCAGTGCTAGAGCGGATTATAATTCACCCCTCCACTTT | CSARADYNSPLHF
many | TRBJ1-2 | . | TRBV20-1 | TGCAGTGCTAGAGATATCGGGCGCAACTATGGCTACACCTTC | CSARDIGRNYGYTF
many | TRBJ1-5 | TRBD1 | TRBV20-1 | TGCAGTGCTACTTCTGGACAGGGGGACGAACAGCCCCAGCATTTT | CSATSGQGDEQPQHF
many | TRBJ2-3 | TRBD2 | TRBV9 | TGTGCCAGCAGCGTAGGAGCGGGGGGGCGGTCAGATACGCAGTATTTT | CASSVGAGGRSDTQYF
many | TRBJ2-7 | TRBD1 | TRBV2 | TGTGCCAGCAGACCACCGGGACAGGGGAGCTACGAGCAGTACTTC | CASRPPGQGSYEQYF
many | TRBJ2-1 | . | TRBV5-1 | TGCGCCAGTTCCATCGGAGGGGACAATGAGCAGTTCTTC | CASSIGGDNEQFF
many | TRBJ2-3 | . | TRBV15 | TGTGCCACCAGCAGAGCGGGACTCGACACAGATACGCAGTATTTT | CATSRAGLDTDTQYF
. | TRBJ1-1 | TRBD1 | TRBV5-4 | TGTGCCAGCAACTCCGGACAGGGCACTGAAGCTTTCTTT | CASNSGQGTEAFF
many | TRBJ1-2 | . | TRBV5-1 | TGCGCCAGCAGTTCTACGGCACCGAACTATGGCTACACCTTC | CASSSTAPNYGYTF
many | TRBJ1-6 | . | TRBV5-1 | TGCGCCAGCAGCTTGGGTGGACGGGATTCACCCCTCCACTTT | CASSLGGRDSPLHF
many | TRBJ2-7 | . | TRBV27 | TGTGCCAGCAGTTTACAGGGTATGAACGAGCAGTACTTC | CASSLQGMNEQYF
many | TRBJ2-1 | TRBD2 | TRBV5-1 | TGCGCCAGCAGCTTTATTACGGGGGGTAGTGACAATGAGCAGTTCTTC | CASSFITGGSDNEQFF
many | TRBJ2-1 | . | TRBV6-6 | TGTGCCAGCAGTTACTCCTCTGGCACTGAGCAGTTCTTC | CASSYSSGTEQFF
once | TRBJ2-2 | TRBD1 | TRBV24-1 | TGTGCCACCAGTGATTTAGGGACAGAGAACACCGGGGAGCTGTTTTTT | CATSDLGTENTGELFF
many | TRBJ2-7 | . | TRBV20-1 | TGCAGTGCTAGAGATTATAACCGGCAGAAAGATTCCTACGAGCAGTACTTC | CSARDYNRQKDSYEQYF
few | TRBJ2-3 | . | TRBV20-1 | TGCAGTGCTAGTTCTCTCCCCCGAAAGAAAAGCACAGATACGCAGTATTTT | CSASSLPRKKSTDTQYF
many | TRBJ2-1 | . | TRBV6-5 | TGTGCCAGCAGTTGGCTGGACAATTACAATGAGCAGTTCTTC | CASSWLDNYNEQFF
many | TRBJ1-2 | . | TRBV11-2 | TGTGCCAGCAGCTTAGGCTCACCTAACTATGGCTACACCTTC | CASSLGSPNYGYTF
many | TRBJ1-5 | TRBD1 | TRBV5-8 | TGTGCCAGCAGCGATGATCAGGGGGAGCCCCAGCATTTT | CASSDDQGEPQHF
many | TRBJ2-7 | . | TRBV20-1 | TGCAGTGCCCCCGGGCCTACCTACGAGCAGTACTTC | CSAPGPTYEQYF
many | TRBJ2-1 | . | TRBV29-1 | TGCAGCGTTCAGACAGGCACCGAGCAGTTCTTC | CSVQTGTEQFF
many | TRBJ1-2 | . | TRBV29-1 | TGCAGCGTTGAAGCCGCGGGGACCGGCTATGGCTACACCTTC | CSVEAAGTGYGYTF
many | TRBJ2-7 | TRBD1 | TRBV5-6 | TGTGCCAGCAGCTCACTGCAGGGGGTCTACGAGCAGTACTTC | CASSSLQGVYEQYF
many | TRBJ2-2 | TRBD1 | TRBV10-3 | TGTGCCATCAGTGGACAGGGCTGGGCCGGGGAGCTGTTTTTT | CAISGQGWAGELFF
. | TRBJ1-1 | . | TRBV7-9 | TGTGCCAGCAGTGTGATGAACACTGAAGCTTTCTTT | CASSVMNTEAFF
many | TRBJ2-3 | TRBD2 | TRBV7-3 | TGTGCCAGCAGCTTGAGGGGAGGGGGCACAGATACGCAGTATTTT | CASSLRGGGTDTQYF
. | TRBJ2-2 | . | TRBV2 | TGTGCCAGCAGTGTACAAAGGCTCGTCGGGGAGCTGTTTTTT | CASSVQRLVGELFF
few | TRBJ2-3 | TRBD2 | TRBV20-1 | TGCAGTGCTTCCCCCGAGCGGGGGGGCATAGATACGCAGTATTTT | CSASPERGGIDTQYF
. | TRBJ2-7 | . | TRBV4-3 | TGCGCCAGCAGCCAAGGGCAGGGCTTCCCCTACGAGCAGTACTTC | CASSQGQGFPYEQYF
many | TRBJ2-5 | TRBD2 | TRBV5-1 | TGCGCCAGCAGCTTGGGGCCGGGTAGCGGGGAAGAGACCCAGTACTTC | CASSLGPGSGEETQYF
. | TRBJ2-3 | TRBD1 | TRBV12-3/TRBV12-4 | TGTGCCAGCAGTTCTCAGACAGGGGGCACAGATACGCAGTATTTT | CASSSQTGGTDTQYF
few | TRBJ1-1 | TRBD1 | TRBV7-6 | TGTGCCAGCAGTTCCAAGCCGGGACAGAAGAACACTGAAGCTTTCTTT | CASSSKPGQKNTEAFF
many | TRBJ1-2 | . | TRBV5-1 | TGCGCCAGCAGCCTCGCGACCGGGAGGGCGCATGGCTACACCTTC | CASSLATGRAHGYTF
many | TRBJ2-1 | . | TRBV29-1 | TGCAGCGTTGAAGTAGGTGAGCAGTTCTTC | CSVEVGEQFF
. | TRBJ2-3 | . | TRBV5-1 | TGCGCCAGCAGCTTGGCCGGGGGCGCTAGCACAGATACGCAGTATTTT | CASSLAGGASTDTQYF
many | TRBJ2-3 | TRBD2 | TRBV5-1 | TGCGCCAGCAGCTTGGCTGCGGGGGGCCGCACAGATACGCAGTATTTT | CASSLAAGGRTDTQYF
many | TRBJ2-1 | . | TRBV5-1 | TGCGCCAGCAGCTTGGCACTAGCTTACAATGAGCAGTTCTTC | CASSLALAYNEQFF
many | TRBJ2-7 | TRBD2 | TRBV4-1 | TGCGCCAGCAGCCAAGTTAGGGCTAGCGGGGGTTACGAGCAGTACTTC | CASSQVRASGGYEQYF
once | TRBJ2-1 | TRBD2 | TRBV3-1 | TGTGCCAGCAGCCGTAGACTAGCGGGGTTCACAAATGAGCAGTTCTTC | CASSRRLAGFTNEQFF
many | TRBJ1-2 | . | TRBV7-9 | TGTGCCAGCAGCTACAACTATGGCTACACCTTC | CASSYNYGYTF
many | TRBJ2-1 | . | TRBV14 | TGTGCCAGCAGCCAATTGAACAATGAGCAGTTCTTC | CASSQLNNEQFF
many | TRBJ1-1 | TRBD1 | TRBV7-9 | TGTGCCAGCAGCCTAGGGGGGACAGGGCTGGGAGGGACTGAAGCTTTCTTT | CASSLGGTGLGGTEAFF
. | TRBJ1-5 | TRBD1 | TRBV20-1 | TGCAGTGCTAGCCCAGGGGGTATCAAGCCCCAGCATTTT | CSASPGGIKPQHF
many | TRBJ2-1 | . | TRBV20-1 | TGCAGTGCTAGAGATATGACTTCCTGGAATGAGCAGTTCTTC | CSARDMTSWNEQFF
many | TRBJ1-2 | . | TRBV20-1 | TGCAGTGCTCCCCCCCAGACAACGGGGCACCACCATGGCTACACCTTC | CSAPPQTTGHHHGYTF
many | TRBJ2-1 | TRBD2 | TRBV4-1 | TGCGCCAGCAGCCCCCTCGGGGGGAGCTCCTACAATGAGCAGTTCTTC | CASSPLGGSSYNEQFF
many | TRBJ2-6 | . | TRBV20-1 | TGCAGTGCTAGAGCGAAACCTGGGGCCAACGTCCTGACTTTC | CSARAKPGANVLTF
many | TRBJ2-7 | . | TRBV20-1 | TGCAGTGCTAGCCCTCTCGGGGGCGCGTACTACGAGCAGTACTTC | CSASPLGGAYYEQYF
many | TRBJ2-7 | . | TRBV29-1 | TGCAGCGTTGAAATACAGGGAACCTACGAGCAGTACTTC | CSVEIQGTYEQYF